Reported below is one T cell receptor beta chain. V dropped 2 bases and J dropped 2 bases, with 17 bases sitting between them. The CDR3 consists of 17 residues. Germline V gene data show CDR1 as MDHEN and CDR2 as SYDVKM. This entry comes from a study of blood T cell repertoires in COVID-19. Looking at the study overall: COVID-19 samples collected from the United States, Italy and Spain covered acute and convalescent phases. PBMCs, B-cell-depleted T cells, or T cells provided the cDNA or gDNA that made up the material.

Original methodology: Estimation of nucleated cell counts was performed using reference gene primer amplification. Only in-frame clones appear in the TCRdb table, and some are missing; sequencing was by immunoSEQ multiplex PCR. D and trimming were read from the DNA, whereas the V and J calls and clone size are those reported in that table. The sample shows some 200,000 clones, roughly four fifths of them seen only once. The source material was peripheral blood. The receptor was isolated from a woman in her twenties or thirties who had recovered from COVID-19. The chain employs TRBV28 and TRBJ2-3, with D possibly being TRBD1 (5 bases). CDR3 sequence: CASSLGVQGKATDTQYF. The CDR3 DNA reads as TGTGCCAGCAGTTTAGGGGTCCAGGGAAAGGCCACAGATACGCAGTATTTT. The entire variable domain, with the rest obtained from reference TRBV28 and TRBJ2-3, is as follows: DVKVTQSSRYLVKRTGEKVFLECVQDMDHENMFWYRQDPGLGLRLIYFSYDVKMKEKGDIPEGYSVSREKKERFSLILESASTNQTSMYLCASSLGVQGKATDTQYFGPGTRLTVL.